This entry describes one TCR beta chain. This entry belongs to a study of shared clonotypes between healthy human individuals. The data were produced by immunoSEQ multiplex PCR, yet TCRdb's version contains in-frame clones alone and is incomplete. The sample gives a few hundred thousand clones, around nine tenths of which show up once; around 15% is in the top ten. The length of the CDR3 is 18 residues. V was pared by 5 bases and J by 0 bases, with 20 bases between. Germline V gives CDR1 SGHTA, CDR2 FQGTGA. The clonotype was recovered from a man between 18 and 29 years old in good health. Material for sequencing was memory CD8+ T cells sorted from blood. Subset given: CD45RO+ cells pooled with CCR7-negative TemRA cells. The chain combines TRBV7-3 with TRBJ2-4, with D possibly matching TRBD2 (7 bases). The DNA for the CDR3 is TGTGCCAGCAGCATCGGGGGGCCAGAAAAGCTAGCCAAAAACATTCAGTACTTC. Amino acid sequence: CASSIGGPEKLAKNIQYF.